A selection of T cell receptor beta chains follows, all from one sample in a study of blood T cell repertoires in COVID-19. Profiled with immunoSEQ multiplex PCR; TCRdb holds only in-frame clones, not every one. Of about 230,000 clones in the sample, 88% were seen once. The sequenced sample consisted of PBMCs or T cells enriched from blood (not recorded which). Every receptor here comes from a woman aged 40 to 55 with acute COVID-19. Each CDR3 is given with its conserved first and last residue. The D gene is left open where the match is weak. Not every row has a clone size; where given, it reads once, few, many or a size class.

.	TRBJ2-1	TRBV5-8	16	TRBD2	CASSLEGLAVVDEQFF	TGTGCCAGCAGCTTGGAGGGACTAGCAGTGGTCGATGAGCAGTTCTTC
few	TRBJ1-1	TRBV2	13	.	CASTGQMNTEAFF	TGTGCCAGCACCGGACAGATGAACACTGAAGCTTTCTTT
few	TRBJ1-6	TRBV6-4	14	.	CASSGGEGNSPLHF	TGTGCCAGCAGTGGCGGGGAGGGGAATTCACCCCTCCACTTT
.	TRBJ1-3	TRBV7-2	15	TRBD1	CASSPRTGAGNTIYF	TGTGCCAGCAGCCCGCGGACAGGGGCTGGAAACACCATATATTTT
.	TRBJ2-5	TRBV20-1	11	.	CSSFLQETQYF	TGCAGTTCCTTCCTCCAAGAGACCCAGTACTTC
.	TRBJ1-4	TRBV5-1	15	.	CASSKQTGVNEKLFF	TGCGCCAGCAGCAAACAGACAGGAGTTAATGAAAAACTGTTTTTT
once	TRBJ2-1	TRBV9	22	TRBD2	CASSVGGLAGVGDMSSYNEQFF	TGTGCCAGCAGCGTAGGGGGACTAGCGGGAGTAGGAGATATGAGCTCCTACAATGAGCAGTTCTTC
.	TRBJ1-2	TRBV5-4	15	.	CASSPGGGDSYGYTF	TGTGCCAGCAGCCCGGGTGGTGGAGATTCCTATGGCTACACCTTC
.	TRBJ2-7	TRBV5-4	14	.	CASAPGTQPYEQYF	TGTGCCAGCGCGCCCGGGACTCAACCCTACGAGCAGTACTTC
.	TRBJ1-5	TRBV6-2/TRBV6-3	17	.	CASSYSRGPGGNQPQHF	TGTGCCAGCAGTTACTCACGGGGTCCCGGGGGCAATCAGCCCCAGCATTTT
few	TRBJ1-1	TRBV11-3	13	.	CASSAELATEAFF	TGTGCCAGCAGCGCGGAGTTGGCCACTGAAGCTTTCTTT